Presented here are 24 T cell receptor beta chains from one specimen sequenced in a study of T-cell reconstitution after alpha-beta-depleted transplantation in children. It was with unique molecular identifiers that the TCRbeta library was prepared. Each CDR3 protein gets one entry after TCRdb re-called the PCR reads with MiXCR. The profile shows a few hundred thousand distinct CDR3 sequences, roughly a tenth of them singletons. The starting material was PBMCs from the stem cell graft donor, obtained from the stem cell graft. The receptors shown here come from a human donor who donated a stem cell graft to a child with acute myeloid leukemia.

Details on this clonotype: A read error may produce the germline difference seen at one junction end. This chain joins TRBV5-1 and TRBJ2-1, with 11 bases that match TRBD2. Germline CDR1 SGHRS, CDR2 YFSETQ. The CDR3 is 15 residues long. The DNA for the CDR3 is TGCGCCAGCAGCACAGGGACTAGCGGCAGCTATGAGCGGTTCTTC. Amino acids: CASSTGTSGSYERFF. The whole variable domain, filled in from reference TRBV5-1 and TRBJ2-1, reads KAGVTQTPRYLIKTRGQQVTLSCSPISGHRSVSWYQQTPGQGLQFLFEYFSETQRNKGNFPGRFSGRQFSNSRSEMNVSTLELGDSALYLCASSTGTSGSYERFFGPGTRLTVL.

This clonotype was counted ten times or more. A read error may explain this, as a much larger clone is one base away. The rearrangement uses TRBV5-1 and TRBJ2-7, with TRBD1 as a possible D gene (6 bases). V was shortened by 3 bases and J by 3 bases, with 7 bases between the two germline ends. The CDR3 covers 12 residues. Germline V gives CDR1 SGHRS, CDR2 YFSETQ. CDR3 bases: TGCGCCAGCAGCTCGGACAGCTACGAGCAGTACTTC. It encodes CASSSDSYEQYF.

The V and J genes are TRBV7-6 and TRBJ2-1; 9 nucleotides agree with TRBD1. The trim removed 2 bases at V and 9 bases at J, leaving 11 bases unmatched. CDR1 SGHVS and CDR2 FNYEAQ come from the germline V gene. The CDR3 loop spans 16 amino acids. CDR3 sequence: CASSLKRDRVGTEQFF. The CDR3, as DNA: TGTGCCAGCAGCTTAAAGAGGGACAGGGTCGGAACTGAGCAGTTCTTC.

This clonotype was picked up a small number of times. V gene TRBV10-3 combines with J gene TRBJ1-1, with D perhaps TRBD1 (6 bases). CDR1 and CDR2 from the germline V gene are ENHRY and SYGVKD. Trimming cost V 4 bases and J 1 base, with 13 bases left between them. CDR3 length: 15 residues. CDR3 sequence reads: CAISVGGRENTEAFF. For the CDR3, the DNA is TGTGCCATCAGTGTGGGGGGCAGGGAGAACACTGAAGCTTTCTTT.

This clonotype has ten or more counts. The chain is built from TRBV29-1 and TRBJ1-1; D unresolved. V shed 4 bases and J shed 0 bases, with 12 bases lying between them. CDR3 length: 14 residues. CDR1 and CDR2 (germline): SQVTM, ANQGSEA. CDR3: CSVVWYGMNTEAFF. In DNA, the CDR3 is TGCAGCGTTGTATGGTACGGAATGAACACTGAAGCTTTCTTT.

J is TRBJ1-1 and V is TRBV7-3; no clear D. CDR1 and CDR2 (germline): SGHTA, FQGTGA. The V and J ends lost 5 bases and 6 bases respectively, with 13 bases between them. This CDR3 comprises 13 residues. CDR3 bases: TGTGCCAGCAGCGCCTTCGGTGGTTCTGAAGCTTTCTTT. It codes for CASSAFGGSEAFF.

This clonotype has more than one count but fewer than ten. The chain combines TRBV2 with TRBJ1-2; 8 bases map to TRBD1. Germline V gene sequence: CDR1 SNHLY, CDR2 FYNNEI. The CDR3 is 13 residues long. The V gene end was trimmed by 6 bases and the J gene end by 2 bases; junction bases not matched to a gene: 2. The CDR3 region is CASRDRANYGYTF. The CDR3, as DNA: TGTGCCAGCAGGGACAGGGCGAACTATGGCTACACCTTC. Variable domain in full (rest from reference TRBV2 and TRBJ1-2): EPEVTQTPSHQVTQMGQEVILRCVPISNHLYFYWYRQILGQKVEFLVSFYNNEISEKSEIFDDQFSVERPDGSNFTLKIRSTKLEDSAMYFCASRDRANYGYTFGSGTRLTVV.

The chain has TRBV12-3 or TRBV12-4 and TRBJ2-2; 8 positions agree with TRBD2. Trimming at V came to 5 bases and at J to 5 bases, leaving 10 bases not matched to a gene. The CDR3 loop spans 16 amino acids. The CDR3 loop is CASSIIFSGITGELFF. Here the CDR3 DNA reads TGTGCCAGCAGTATCATCTTTAGCGGGATTACCGGGGAGCTGTTTTTT.

This clonotype was observed many times. The chain uses TRBV12-3 or TRBV12-4 and TRBJ1-2; D unclear. V was clipped by 3 bases and J by 1 base, with 6 bases between them. This CDR3 comprises 13 residues. In DNA form, the CDR3 reads TGTGCCAGCAGTTTTACGGATAACTATGGCTACACCTTC. The encoded protein is CASSFTDNYGYTF.

This clonotype was seen more than once but under ten times. This chain uses TRBV9 with TRBJ2-3, with 8 bases lining up with TRBD2. The CDR3 contains 19 residues. CDR1 and CDR2 from the germline V gene are SGDLS and YYNGEE. Losses at the gene ends were 0 bases for V and 2 bases for J; bases not matched to a gene: 14. CDR3 protein: CASSVGGPEAGADTDTQYF. CDR3 DNA: TGTGCCAGCAGCGTAGGAGGGCCAGAAGCGGGAGCAGACACAGATACGCAGTATTTT.

The chain joins TRBV3-1 to TRBJ2-5; perhaps TRBD1 as D (9 bases). Between the trimmed V and J ends, which lost 7 bases and 0 bases, there was a span of 18 bases. The CDR3 sequence is 16 residues long. CDR1 is LGHDT, CDR2 YNNKEL, per germline (reference sequence). The chain's CDR3 is CASNLSGTGYQETQYF. The CDR3 nucleotides are TGTGCCAGCAACCTTAGCGGGACAGGGTACCAAGAGACCCAGTACTTC.

This clonotype appeared a few times. CDR3 loop: CSARDSGTLNTEAFF. The DNA for the CDR3 is TGCAGTGCTAGGGACTCAGGAACATTGAACACTGAAGCTTTCTTT. This chain connects TRBV20-1 to TRBJ1-1, with unresolved D. The CDR3 length is 15 residues. Germline lookup yields CDR1 DFQATT and CDR2 SNEGSKA (reference sequence). V was trimmed by 3 bases and J by 0 bases, leaving 14 bases between them.

V usage is TRBV6-2 or TRBV6-3 and J usage is TRBJ2-5, with TRBD2 matching 11 bases. V was clipped by 5 bases and J by 9 bases; unmatched bases: 8. Germline loops: CDR1 MNHEY, CDR2 SVGEGT. The CDR3 runs 14 residues. The CDR3 region has the DNA TGTGCCAGCAGTCCACTAGCGGGAGTTGAGGCCCAGTACTTC. As protein: CASSPLAGVEAQYF.

This chain joins TRBV4-3 and TRBJ2-7; 8 bases are a match to TRBD2. CDR1 and CDR2 from the germline V gene are LGHNA and YSLEER. The CDR3 extends over 13 amino acids. V shed 3 bases and J 6 bases; nucleotides not matched to a gene: 4. The CDR3 region has the DNA TGCGCCAGCAGCCAGGCGGGGGGCGGCGAGCAGTACTTC. Translated, it gives CASSQAGGGEQYF.

This clonotype was observed many times. V gene TRBV2 combines with J gene TRBJ2-3, with 10 bases that match TRBD2. The junction had 9 bases not matched to a gene; V was cut back by 4 bases and J by 5 bases. CDR3 size: 16 residues. The germline gives CDR1 SNHLY, CDR2 FYNNEI. The CDR3 sequence is CASSALASGGGDTQYF. As DNA, the CDR3 is TGTGCCAGCAGTGCCTTGGCTAGCGGGGGAGGAGATACGCAGTATTTT.

There are a few counts of this clonotype. The chain recombines TRBV27 with TRBJ1-2, with D hard to call. The germline gives CDR1 MNHEY, CDR2 SMNVEV (reference sequence). V gave up 4 bases and J gave up 2 bases, with 14 bases separating them. The length of the CDR3 is 15 residues. The CDR3 sequence: CASSYNPQVNYGYTF. The CDR3 DNA sequence: TGTGCCAGCAGTTACAACCCTCAGGTCAACTATGGCTACACCTTC.

The V and J genes are TRBV20-1 and TRBJ1-1; D gene unclear. Looked up from germline, CDR1 is DFQATT and CDR2 is SNEGSKA (reference sequence). Trimming removed 1 base from V and 4 bases from J, with 13 bases in between. The CDR3 consists of 14 residues. As DNA, the CDR3 is TGCAGTGCTAGAGGTACCCAAATTGGCACTGAAGCTTTCTTT. It translates to CSARGTQIGTEAFF.

On this clonotype: Sequence at one end of the junction differs from germline and may be a read error. This chain links TRBV4-2 with TRBJ2-1, with D perhaps matching TRBD2 (6 bases). The length of the CDR3 is 15 residues. Germline V gene lookup returns CDR1 LGHNA and CDR2 YNFKEQ. As DNA, the CDR3 is TGTGCCATCAGCCCCGGGACTGACTCCTACAATGAGCAGTTCTTC. Protein: CAISPGTDSYNEQFF.

This sequence joins TRBV25-1 and TRBJ2-3, with D uncertain. CDR1 and CDR2 (germline): MGHDK, SYGVNS. This CDR3 region has 11 residues. Trimming shortened V by 4 bases and J by 6 bases, and 5 bases separated the two germline ends. This CDR3 is CASSGHDTQYF. As DNA, the CDR3 is TGTGCCAGCAGTGGGCACGATACGCAGTATTTT.

This clonotype was observed a few times. The V and J genes are TRBV29-1 and TRBJ2-3, with no clear D. CDR3 length: 13 amino acids. V was clipped by 4 bases and J by 2 bases, with 10 bases between them. Germline V gene sequence: CDR1 SQVTM, CDR2 ANQGSEA. CDR3 in DNA: TGCAGCGTTGGTCGACCAAACACAGATACGCAGTATTTT. It yields the protein CSVGRPNTDTQYF.

The rearrangement joins TRBV27 to TRBJ2-5, with D maybe TRBD2 (7 bases). The CDR3 sequence is 17 residues long. Germline loops: CDR1 MNHEY, CDR2 SMNVEV (reference sequence). V was shortened by 6 bases and J by 2 bases, with 22 bases between the two germline ends. CDR3 residues: CASSNLEGGGQQETQYF. In DNA form, the CDR3 reads TGTGCCAGCAGCAACTTGGAGGGGGGGGGGCAGCAAGAGACCCAGTACTTC.

A few counts support this clonotype. This sequence joins TRBV29-1 and TRBJ2-1; D is uncertain. The CDR3 is 16 residues long. From germline, CDR1 is SQVTM and CDR2 ANQGSEA. The V and J ends lost 1 base and 8 bases respectively, with 21 bases between them. The CDR3 DNA reads TGCAGCGTTGAAGGGAATATTGATCACCCTCCCTATGAGCAGTTCTTC. Its protein is CSVEGNIDHPPYEQFF.

This clonotype came up many times. V is TRBV7-9 and J is TRBJ2-1, with D possibly being TRBD2 (5 bases). V lost 7 bases to trimming and J lost 9 bases, with 13 bases between them. CDR3 length: 12 amino acids. The germline CDR1 and CDR2 sequences are SEHNR and FQNEAQ (reference sequence). CDR3 DNA sequence: TGTGCCAGCACCAGGACCGCGGGTGAGCAGTTCTTC. It yields the protein CASTRTAGEQFF.

This clonotype was counted between two and nine times. The chain is built from TRBV20-1 and TRBJ1-5, with D possibly TRBD1 on 6 matching bases. Germline values: CDR1 DFQATT, CDR2 SNEGSKA (reference sequence). There are 14 residues in the CDR3. V dropped 0 bases and J dropped 2 bases, with 8 bases sitting between them. CDR3 residues: CSARDRQGNQPQHF. CDR3 nucleotides: TGCAGTGCTAGAGATCGACAGGGCAATCAGCCCCAGCATTTT.